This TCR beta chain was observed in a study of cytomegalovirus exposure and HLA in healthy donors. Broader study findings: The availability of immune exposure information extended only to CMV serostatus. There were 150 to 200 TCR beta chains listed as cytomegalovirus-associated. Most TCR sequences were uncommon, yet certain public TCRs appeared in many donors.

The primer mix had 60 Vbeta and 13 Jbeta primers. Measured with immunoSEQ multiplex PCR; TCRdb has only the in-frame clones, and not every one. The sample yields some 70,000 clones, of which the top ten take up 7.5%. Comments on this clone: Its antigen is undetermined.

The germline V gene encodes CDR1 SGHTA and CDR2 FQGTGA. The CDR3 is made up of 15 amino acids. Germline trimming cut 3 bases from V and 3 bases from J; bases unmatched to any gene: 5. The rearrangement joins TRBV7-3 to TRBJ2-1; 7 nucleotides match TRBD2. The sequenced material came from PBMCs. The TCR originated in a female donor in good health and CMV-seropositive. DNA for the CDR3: TGTGCCAGCAGCTTTAATCCGGGAGGCTACAATGAGCAGTTCTTC. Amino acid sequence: CASSFNPGGYNEQFF.